Listed below are T cell receptor beta chains from one sample, sequenced in a study of molecular identifiers for immune sequencing clone quantification. TCRdb analysed the PCR reads with MiXCR anew, one entry per CDR3 protein. The repertoire holds some 650,000 distinct CDR3 sequences, with around 20% as singletons. Sequencing was done on a sample of naive CD8+ T cells from blood, with Jurkat cell RNA spiked in. The receptors were sampled from a human donor in good health. Some libraries in this study had Jurkat cell RNA spiked in. CDR3s include the opening cysteine and the closing phenylalanine or tryptophan. D genes are given only for firm matches. Clone sizes are given selectively: once, few, many, or a class where the clone is expanded.

TRBJ2-2 NA NA TRBV5-1 14 TGCGCCAGCAGCTTAGTTACAGACACCGGGGAGCTGTTTTTT CASSLVTDTGELFF
TRBJ2-3 NA many TRBV4-3 15 TGCGCCAGCAGCCAAGCACGGAGCCTCGGAGATACGCAGTATTTT CASSQARSLGDTQYF
TRBJ2-2 NA NA TRBV7-9 15 TGTGCCAGCACCTCCCACGTCAGAGGGGCCGGGGAGCTGTTTTTT CASTSHVRGAGELFF
TRBJ2-1 NA few TRBV7-9 16 TGTGCCAGCAGCGGGATGGGGCGGGAACCCTACAATGAGCAGTTCTTC CASSGMGREPYNEQFF
TRBJ2-7 NA few TRBV12-3/TRBV12-4 13 TGTGCCAGCAGTTCGACTAGGAGCTACGAGCAGTACTTC CASSSTRSYEQYF
TRBJ2-2 NA NA TRBV4-1 17 TGCGCCAGCAGCCAAGATATACAATGGGCCGACACCGGGGAGCTGTTTTTT CASSQDIQWADTGELFF
TRBJ2-7 NA NA TRBV4-1 14 TGCGCCAGCAGCCAAGCGGACCTGGGGGGCGAGCAGTACTTC CASSQADLGGEQYF
TRBJ2-1 TRBD2 NA TRBV29-1 15 TGCAGCGTTTTCCCGACTAGCGGGAGGGCCAATGAGCAGTCCTTC CSVFPTSGRANEQSF
TRBJ2-3 TRBD2 many TRBV30 12 TGTGCCTGGACAGGACTAGCCGAGCGACAGTATTTT CAWTGLAERQYF
TRBJ2-7 NA many TRBV7-9 12 TGTGCCAGCAGCCAGGTCTCCTACGAGCAGTACTTC CASSQVSYEQYF
TRBJ2-5 NA NA TRBV7-9 13 TGTGCCAGCAGAACACAGGGTGATGAGACCCAGTACTTC CASRTQGDETQYF
TRBJ1-4 NA many TRBV2 18 TGTGCCAGCAGTGGCTCGGGACCGACGACTCCAACTAATGAAAAACTGTTTTTT CASSGSGPTTPTNEKLFF
TRBJ1-1 NA many TRBV7-2 15 TGTGCCAGCAGCTTAGGGGTAGGGACCCACACTGAAGCTTTCTTT CASSLGVGTHTEAFF
TRBJ1-2 TRBD1 NA TRBV4-3 15 TGCGCCAGCAGCCAAGGGACAGGGGATTTTGGAGGCTACACCTTC CASSQGTGDFGGYTF
TRBJ2-2 NA many TRBV14 16 TGTGCCAGCAGCCAAGAATATTCGGGGGCAACCGGGGAGCTGTTTTTT CASSQEYSGATGELFF
TRBJ2-3 TRBD2 many TRBV29-1 17 TGCAGCGTGCTGCCGTGGGTTGAGCGGGAGGGCCTAGATACGCAGTATTTT CSVLPWVEREGLDTQYF
TRBJ2-5 NA many TRBV7-9 15 TGTGCCAGCAGCTTAGGCCCGGCAGGGACAGAGACCCAGTACTTC CASSLGPAGTETQYF
TRBJ2-3 TRBD1 once TRBV9 16 TGTGCCAGCAGCGCACAGAGGACAGGGGGCTGGGTTACGCAGTATTTT CASSAQRTGGWVTQYF
TRBJ2-1 TRBD2 few TRBV30 14 TGTGCCTGGACGCAAGCGGGAGCGATCAATGAGCAGTTCTTC CAWTQAGAINEQFF
TRBJ2-7 NA many TRBV7-9 14 TGTGCCAGCAGCGCCCGGGACATCGCCTACGAGCAGTACTTC CASSARDIAYEQYF
TRBJ2-2 NA NA TRBV7-6 17 TGTGCCAGCAGCTTCCCCTTGAGCGGGCCGAACACCGGGGAGCTGTTTTTT CASSFPLSGPNTGELFF
TRBJ2-3 NA many TRBV6-5 13 TGTGCCAGCAGTTACTCGGGAACAGATACGCAGTATTTT CASSYSGTDTQYF
TRBJ1-5 NA NA TRBV7-9 16 TGTGCCAGCAGCCCCGCGGGGCAGCCTTTTAATCAGCCCCAGCATTTT CASSPAGQPFNQPQHF
TRBJ2-5 TRBD2 many TRBV19 14 TGTGCCAGTAGTATAACTAGCGGAGGGGAGACCCAGTACTTC CASSITSGGETQYF
TRBJ2-3 TRBD1 NA TRBV28 15 TGTGCCAGCAAAGGGACAGGGAGTGGCACAGATACGCAGTGTTTT CASKGTGSGTDTQCF